This T cell receptor (beta chain) was found in a study of CD8+ T cells in alopecia areata. A word on this clone: The target antigen is unknown.

As the sequencing template, cDNA was produced by extracting RNA and reverse transcribing it. TCRdb's copy holds only in-frame clones and misses some; the assay was immunoSEQ multiplex PCR. The sample carries 180,000 or so clones, 40% to 65% recorded once. Stated treatment: oral pan-JAK inhibitor, 5-10 mg twice daily. Trimming at V came to 0 bases and at J to 7 bases, leaving 11 bases not matched to a gene. The CDR3 is 16 residues long. CDR1 and CDR2 from the germline V gene are SGHTA and FQGNSA. General study results and limits: Among the 100 top clones, expanded CD8+ clones, like scalp clonality, were significantly decreased by tofacitinib.

The sample was CD8+ T cells sorted from blood, taken at week 52, from a patient treated with tofacitinib. The sequence derives from a human donor with alopecia areata. The genes are TRBV7-2 and TRBJ2-7; the match to TRBD2 covers 8 bases. CDR3 amino acids: CASSLALSGGAKEQYF. DNA for the CDR3: TGTGCCAGCAGCTTAGCGCTGAGCGGGGGAGCGAAAGAGCAGTACTTC.